The rows below give T cell receptor beta chains drawn from one sample of a study of blood T cell repertoires in COVID-19. Repertoires were generated with immunoSEQ multiplex PCR, while TCRdb's copy carries only in-frame clones and drops some. The sample lists 200,000 to 300,000 clones, about nine tenths occurring once. The sample comprised peripheral blood. The receptors come from a man aged 30-40 years with COVID-19, enrolled during active disease. CDR3s include the opening cysteine and the closing phenylalanine or tryptophan. D genes are given only for firm matches. Clone size, where shown, is once, few, many, or a class for clones that have expanded.

j_call | v_call | clone_size | d_call | cdr3_nt | cdr3_aa
TRBJ2-3 | TRBV19 | NA | NA | TGTGCCAGTAGTAGGGGCAGGACCACTAGCACAGATACGCAGTATTTT | CASSRGRTTSTDTQYF
TRBJ2-7 | TRBV7-2 | NA | NA | TGTGCCAGCAGCATACTAACAGGGGAGCAGTACTTC | CASSILTGEQYF
TRBJ2-3 | TRBV7-2 | once | TRBD2 | TGTGCCAGCAGCTTAGCGCCTAGCGGGGGGGCGGCAGATACGCAGTATTTT | CASSLAPSGGAADTQYF
TRBJ2-7 | TRBV5-1 | once | NA | TGCGCCAGCAGCTTGGTTCTAGGGGAGAGGGGGGAGCAGTACTTC | CASSLVLGERGEQYF
TRBJ2-3 | TRBV7-9 | NA | NA | TGTGCCAGCAGCCTCACAGATACGCAGTATTTT | CASSLTDTQYF
TRBJ1-2 | TRBV4-1 | once | TRBD1 | TGCGCCAGCAGCCAAGATTTTCGCAGGGGGCTAGGAGGCTACACCTTC | CASSQDFRRGLGGYTF
TRBJ1-1 | TRBV29-1 | NA | NA | TGCAGCGCCGCCAGGGAGGGAGGTAGCACTGAAGCTTTCTTT | CSAAREGGSTEAFF
TRBJ1-6 | TRBV19 | NA | NA | TGTGCCAGTAGTATGTACATCGGGGATTCACCCCTCCACTTT | CASSMYIGDSPLHF
TRBJ1-1 | TRBV9 | once | TRBD1 | TGTGCCAGCAGCCCCGTACGGGGACTTGGGACAGGGGGCAACACTGAAGCTTTCTTT | CASSPVRGLGTGGNTEAFF
TRBJ1-2 | TRBV11-2 | NA | TRBD1 | TGTGCCAGCAGCTCAAACCGGGACAGGGAATCTAACTATGGCTACACCTTC | CASSSNRDRESNYGYTF
TRBJ1-4 | TRBV18 | NA | NA | TGTGCCAGCTCACCAGAGGCGGCCGTTTGGGAAAAACTGTTTTTT | CASSPEAAVWEKLFF
TRBJ2-7 | TRBV9 | NA | NA | TGTGCCAGCAGCGAGGACATCTTCTCCTACGAGCAGTACTTC | CASSEDIFSYEQYF
TRBJ1-5 | TRBV19 | NA | NA | TGTGCCAGTGCGGGGGGTACCCAGCATTTT | CASAGGTQHF
TRBJ2-3 | TRBV9 | NA | TRBD2 | TGTGCCAGCAGCGTCTTCGGGGGGGATAGCACAGATACGCAGTATTTT | CASSVFGGDSTDTQYF
TRBJ2-7 | TRBV29-1 | NA | TRBD1 | TGCAGCGCTCCGGGACAGGGGTCCGAGCAGTACTTC | CSAPGQGSEQYF
TRBJ2-7 | TRBV3-1/TRBV3-2 | NA | NA | TGTGCCAGCAGCCAAGGGTCGCTAGCGAGCCACGAGCAGTACTTC | CASSQGSLASHEQYF
TRBJ2-2 | TRBV5-1 | NA | TRBD2 | TGCGCCAGCAGCTCTCTAGCGGACAACACCGGGGAGCTGTTTTTT | CASSSLADNTGELFF
TRBJ2-5 | TRBV4-2 | NA | NA | TGTGCCAGCAGCCAGGGGGCGGGGGCGACGTACCAAGAGACCCAGTACTTC | CASSQGAGATYQETQYF
TRBJ1-6 | TRBV4-2 | once | TRBD1 | TGTGCCAGCAGCCAAGTGATACAGGGGGCCCTTAATTCACCCCTCCACTTT | CASSQVIQGALNSPLHF
TRBJ2-1 | TRBV27 | NA | TRBD2 | TGTGCCAGCAGTTCCCTAGCGGGGGGGCCTGACAATGAGCAGTTCTTC | CASSSLAGGPDNEQFF
TRBJ1-2 | TRBV6-5 | NA | NA | TGTGCCAGCAAACAAGGGGTTTCAGGCCAAGGCTACACCTTC | CASKQGVSGQGYTF
TRBJ2-7 | TRBV2 | few | TRBD2 | TGTGCCAGCAGTCGCTTGGGAGGGCAGCACTACGAGCAGTACTTC | CASSRLGGQHYEQYF
TRBJ1-2 | TRBV6-2/TRBV6-3 | NA | TRBD1 | TGTGCCAGCAGTTACAGAAGGACAGGGACGGGTGGCTACACCTTC | CASSYRRTGTGGYTF
TRBJ2-7 | TRBV27 | NA | NA | TGTGCCAGCAGGGCCGGGACAAAGGGCCGAGAGCAGTACTTC | CASRAGTKGREQYF
TRBJ2-7 | TRBV6-5 | NA | TRBD1 | TGTGCCAGCAGTACCCGACAGGGGTTCTACGAGCAGTACTTC | CASSTRQGFYEQYF
TRBJ2-5 | TRBV6-6 | NA | TRBD2 | TGTGCCAGCAGTTCCAGCGGGGGCCTAATCCAAGAGACCCAGTACTTC | CASSSSGGLIQETQYF
TRBJ1-5 | TRBV3-1/TRBV3-2 | NA | NA | TGTGCCAGCAGCCAAGAGTTTTCCGGGTATCAGCCCCAGCATTTT | CASSQEFSGYQPQHF
TRBJ1-5 | TRBV6-6 | NA | TRBD1 | TGTGCCAGCAGGATGGACAGGCCCTATAGCAATCAGCCCCAGCATTTT | CASRMDRPYSNQPQHF
TRBJ1-4 | TRBV6-5 | NA | TRBD1 | TGTGCCAGCCCCATGCGAGGACAGGCTCATGAAAAACTGTTTTTT | CASPMRGQAHEKLFF
TRBJ2-7 | TRBV29-1 | NA | TRBD1 | TGCAGCGTTCAGGGACAGAGTTACGAGCAGTACTTC | CSVQGQSYEQYF
TRBJ1-2 | TRBV3-1/TRBV3-2 | NA | NA | TGTGCCAGCAGCCAAGGAGTTGGGAGCTATGGCTACACCTTC | CASSQGVGSYGYTF
TRBJ2-1 | TRBV5-1 | NA | NA | TGCGCCAGCAGCTTGGAGGCCACTAACAATGAGCAGTTCTTC | CASSLEATNNEQFF
TRBJ1-5 | TRBV6-1 | NA | NA | TGTGCCAGCAGTGACCCATACAGGGATAGCAATCAGCCCCAGCATTTT | CASSDPYRDSNQPQHF
TRBJ1-1 | TRBV7-9 | NA | NA | TGTGCCAGCAGTGGGGATGATGGGGCGAACACTGAAGCTTTCTTT | CASSGDDGANTEAFF
TRBJ2-5 | TRBV4-1 | once | TRBD2 | TGCGCCAGCAGCCAAACTAGCGGGGTTCAAGAGACCCAGTACTTC | CASSQTSGVQETQYF
TRBJ2-3 | TRBV7-9 | NA | NA | TGTGCCAGCAGCTTTCAAGGGGAAGATACGCAGTATTTT | CASSFQGEDTQYF
TRBJ2-1 | TRBV12-3/TRBV12-4 | NA | NA | TGTGCCAGCAGTCGAGGACACTACAATGAGCAGTTCTTC | CASSRGHYNEQFF
TRBJ2-7 | TRBV6-5 | few | NA | TGTGCCAGCGGACAGGGACTATCCTACGAGCAGTACTTC | CASGQGLSYEQYF
TRBJ2-7 | TRBV11-2 | NA | TRBD1 | TGTGCCAGCAGCCCTCTGGAGGGACAGGCAAACTACGAGCAGTACTTC | CASSPLEGQANYEQYF
TRBJ2-2 | TRBV13 | NA | TRBD1 | TGTGCCAGCAGCCCGCGGCCGGGCAGGGGGCGTCGCGGGGAGCTGTTTTTT | CASSPRPGRGRRGELFF
TRBJ1-1 | TRBV19 | NA | NA | TGTGCCAGTAGTATAGGATTACGGGAAGCTTTCTTT | CASSIGLREAFF
TRBJ2-5 | TRBV5-5 | NA | NA | TGTGCCAGCAGCCCGCAAGAGACCCAGTACTTC | CASSPQETQYF
TRBJ2-7 | TRBV3-1/TRBV3-2 | NA | TRBD2 | TGTGCCAGCAGCCGACTCATAAAGGAGGGAGGGTCCTACGAGCAGTACTTC | CASSRLIKEGGSYEQYF
TRBJ1-4 | TRBV27 | NA | NA | TGTGCCAGCAGTCCGTTTATCTCTAATGAAAAACTGTTTTTT | CASSPFISNEKLFF
TRBJ1-4 | TRBV4-1 | NA | NA | TGCGCCAGCAGCCAAGATATTACCGGGGGTGGGGAAAAACTGTTTTTT | CASSQDITGGGEKLFF
TRBJ1-1 | TRBV9 | once | NA | TGTGCCAGCAGCGTAGCGGTAAACACTGAAGCTTTCTTT | CASSVAVNTEAFF
TRBJ1-1 | TRBV6-5 | NA | NA | TGTGCCGGTTCGGGCACAGGGAAGGGGGACACTGAAGCTTTCTTT | CAGSGTGKGDTEAFF
TRBJ1-1 | TRBV3-1/TRBV3-2 | NA | NA | TGTGCCAGCAGCCAACTGGAGGGTAACACTGAAGCTTTCTTT | CASSQLEGNTEAFF
TRBJ2-5 | TRBV6-1 | few | TRBD2 | TGTGCCAGCTGTGACAGCGGGGGAACCGGGACCCAGTACTTC | CASCDSGGTGTQYF
TRBJ1-2 | TRBV4-1 | NA | NA | TGCGCCAGCAGCCAAGTGGTCGAGTATGGCTACACCTTC | CASSQVVEYGYTF
TRBJ1-3 | TRBV6-1 | once | NA | TGTGCCAGCAGTGATTCACCGGGATCTGGAAACACCATATATTTT | CASSDSPGSGNTIYF
TRBJ1-2 | TRBV6-5 | NA | TRBD1 | TGTGCCAGCAGACCCCCAGGGACAGGGAAGGTCTACACCTTC | CASRPPGTGKVYTF
TRBJ2-7 | TRBV5-1 | NA | NA | TGCGCCAGCAGCTTAACACAGGGTCCCAGCGAGCAGTACTTC | CASSLTQGPSEQYF
TRBJ2-7 | TRBV6-5 | once | TRBD1 | TGTGCCAGCAGTCGGGGGGACAGGGGAACCTACGAGCAGTACTTC | CASSRGDRGTYEQYF
TRBJ1-1 | TRBV12-3/TRBV12-4 | once | TRBD1 | TGTGCCAGCAGCTCGGGACAGTTCACTGAAGCTTTCTTT | CASSSGQFTEAFF
TRBJ1-2 | TRBV7-6 | NA | TRBD1 | TGTGCCAGCAGCCCTGGTGGGACAGGGAATAACTATGGCTACACCTTC | CASSPGGTGNNYGYTF
TRBJ1-5 | TRBV2 | NA | TRBD1 | TGTGCCAGCGGGCCCGACAGGGATAATCAGCCCCAGCATTTT | CASGPDRDNQPQHF
TRBJ2-7 | TRBV5-4 | NA | TRBD1 | TGTGCCAGCAGCTTGGTAGGGACAGGCGAGCAGTACTTC | CASSLVGTGEQYF
TRBJ1-2 | TRBV25-1 | once | NA | TGTGCCAGCTCACAGGGTCAGCCATTAGATGGCTACACCTTC | CASSQGQPLDGYTF